The 6 T cell receptor beta chains below come from one sample, sequenced in a study of T-cell memory formation after mild COVID-19. TCRdb analysed the 5' RACE reads with MiXCR anew, one entry per CDR3 protein. The repertoire holds approximately 410,000 distinct CDR3 sequences, with roughly a quarter as singletons. Sample: PBMCs or a T cell subset sorted from them (not recorded which). The receptors come from an adult woman who had mild COVID-19 (a few samples of this study predate the infection). Cell type and time point are not known.

In DNA form, the CDR3 reads TGTGCCAGCAGCTTAGATCCGGGGAATCAGCCCCAGCATTTT. Residues: CASSLDPGNQPQHF. The genes are TRBV7-8 and TRBJ1-5; D not certain. Germline values: CDR1 SGHVS, CDR2 FQNEAQ. V lost 1 base, J lost 4 bases, and 8 bases lay in between. This CDR3 contains 14 residues.

This clonotype has more than one count but fewer than ten. The chain combines TRBV7-9 with TRBJ1-1, with D hard to call. The CDR3 has 13 residues. Trimming took off 2 bases at V and 0 bases at J, with 4 bases between the two ends. Germline-derived CDR1 and CDR2 are SEHNR and FQNEAQ (reference sequence). This CDR3 reads CASSLQLNTEAFF. In DNA form, the CDR3 reads TGTGCCAGCAGCTTACAGCTGAACACTGAAGCTTTCTTT.

In its sample, this clonotype was seen a few times. The chain has TRBV29-1 and TRBJ2-3; 10 positions match TRBD2. V lost 5 bases to trimming and J lost 0 bases; unmatched junction nucleotides: 8. The germline gives CDR1 SQVTM, CDR2 ANQGSEA. This CDR3 is built from 16 residues. CDR3 protein: CSVRALAGISTDTQYF. Here the CDR3 DNA reads TGCAGCGTTCGGGCACTAGCGGGGATTAGCACAGATACGCAGTATTTT.

This rearrangement joins TRBV2 to TRBJ2-7, with 11 positions matching TRBD2. The length of the CDR3 is 15 residues. Germline CDR1 SNHLY, CDR2 FYNNEI. The junction had 5 bases not matched to a gene; V was cut back by 5 bases and J by 2 bases. CDR3 protein: CASSPIAGGAYEQYF. DNA for the CDR3: TGTGCCAGCAGTCCCATAGCGGGAGGGGCCTACGAGCAGTACTTC.

This clonotype was observed a handful of times. The rearrangement joins TRBV7-9 to TRBJ2-7; 7 bases agree with TRBD1. Losses at the gene ends were 1 base for V and 3 bases for J; bases not matched to a gene: 9. The CDR3 extends over 16 amino acids. CDR1 and CDR2 from the germline V gene are SEHNR and FQNEAQ (reference sequence). In DNA form, the CDR3 reads TGTGCCAGCAGCTTAGGTCCCAAGGGACAGCTCTACGAGCAGTACTTC. Protein: CASSLGPKGQLYEQYF.

In its sample, this clonotype was seen many times. The chain combines TRBV5-1 with TRBJ2-7, with TRBD2 matching 13 bases. The trim removed 2 bases at V and 4 bases at J, leaving 12 bases unmatched. Germline-derived CDR1 and CDR2 are SGHRS and YFSETQ. CDR3 size: 18 residues. The CDR3 DNA follows: TGCGCCAGCAGCTTATCTACCGTCGGGACTAGCGGGACTTACGAGCAGTACTTC. Translated: CASSLSTVGTSGTYEQYF. Supplemented by reference TRBV5-1 and TRBJ2-7, the full variable domain reads KAGVTQTPRYLIKTRGQQVTLSCSPISGHRSVSWYQQTPGQGLQFLFEYFSETQRNKGNFPGRFSGRQFSNSRSEMNVSTLELGDSALYLCASSLSTVGTSGTYEQYFGPGTRLTVT.